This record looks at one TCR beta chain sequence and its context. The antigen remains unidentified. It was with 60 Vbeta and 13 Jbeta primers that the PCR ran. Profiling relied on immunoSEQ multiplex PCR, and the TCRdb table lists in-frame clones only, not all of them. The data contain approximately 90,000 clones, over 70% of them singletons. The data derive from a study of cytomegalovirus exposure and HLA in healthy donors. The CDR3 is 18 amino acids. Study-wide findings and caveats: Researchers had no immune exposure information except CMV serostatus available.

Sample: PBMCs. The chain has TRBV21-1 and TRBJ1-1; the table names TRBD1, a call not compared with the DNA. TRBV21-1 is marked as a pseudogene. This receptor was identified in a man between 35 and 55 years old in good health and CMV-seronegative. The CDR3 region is CASSNTGPRTGLDTEAFF. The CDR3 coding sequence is TGTGCCAGCAGCAACACAGGGCCCCGAACAGGCCTGGACACTGAAGCTTTCTTT.